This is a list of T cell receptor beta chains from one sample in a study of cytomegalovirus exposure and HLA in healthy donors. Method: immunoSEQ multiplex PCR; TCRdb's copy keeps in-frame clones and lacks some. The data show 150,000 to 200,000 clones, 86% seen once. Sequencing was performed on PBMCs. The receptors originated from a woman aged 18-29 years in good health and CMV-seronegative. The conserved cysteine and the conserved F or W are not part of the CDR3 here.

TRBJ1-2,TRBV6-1,ASSESGGTGYT
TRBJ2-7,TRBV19,ASSIGGSGSYEQY
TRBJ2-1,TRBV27,ASSLFRGSSNEQF
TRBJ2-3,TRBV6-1,ASSVERASTDTQY
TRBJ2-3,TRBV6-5,ACSSGTSGYTDTQY
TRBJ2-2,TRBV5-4,ASSRTGQIAGELF
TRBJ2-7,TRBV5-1,ASSLVLLGGYEQY
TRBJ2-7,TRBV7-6,ASSSLAGDPYEQY
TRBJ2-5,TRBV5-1,ASLAYPAKETQY
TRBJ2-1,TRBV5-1,ASSRRWGDEQF
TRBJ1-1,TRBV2,ASRGTGNTEAF
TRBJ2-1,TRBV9,ASSVEGGARGPRNEQF
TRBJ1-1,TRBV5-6,ASSLSPGENTEAF
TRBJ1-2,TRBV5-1,ASSQQGQGVDGYT